Each of the 20 T cell receptor beta chains below was sequenced from the same sample in a study of vaccination effects on CD4 cells after COVID-19 (dated by TCRdb to 2022 to 2024). These receptors have no identified antigens. In the ViraFEST assay, PBMC were stimulated with viral peptide pools, and antigen-specific CD4+ T cell clonotypes were then identified by expansion using TCR sequencing. After approximately eleven days of culture, CD4+ T cells were isolated with the EasySep CD4+ T cell isolation kit. Each participant got two doses of an mRNA SARS-CoV-2 vaccine, either BNT162b2 or mRNA-1273. Libraries were constructed by the immunoSEQ multiplex PCR assay. TCRdb carries this immuneACCESS record with in-frame sequences only. Its versions omit some clonotypes, under half of them owing to an unresolved V gene in the studies checked, with the rest unexplained. The sample contains 25,000 to 35,000 clones, more than 65% of them found a single time. The ten largest clones add up to roughly 15% of the sample.

The starting material was CD4+ T cells from PBMCs cultured with HCoV-229E spike peptides, obtained after COVID-19 vaccination. Taken with the paper, the label for cell subset or site translates to: HCoV-229E spike overlapping peptide pool stimulation. Receptors originate from a human donor who received a COVID-19 vaccine.

The count of this clone is one. The chain joins TRBV29-1 to TRBJ1-3; no clear D. The V gene lost 4 bases and the J gene lost 4 bases, with 14 bases spanning the gap. The germline V gene encodes CDR1 SQVTM and CDR2 ANQGSEA. The CDR3 length is 14 residues. The CDR3 DNA is TGCAGCGTTGCACCCACTGGACGGGGAAACACCATATATTTT. This translates into CSVAPTGRGNTIYF.

The chain is built from TRBV14 and TRBJ1-2, with D hard to call. Germline CDR1 is SGHDN and CDR2 is FVKESK. The CDR3 runs to 16 residues. V was shortened by 4 bases and J by 0 bases, with 15 bases between the two germline ends. The CDR3 spells CASSPHFAGSNYGYTF. For the CDR3, the DNA is TGTGCCAGCAGCCCCCATTTTGCGGGGTCTAACTATGGCTACACCTTC.

This clone was seen only once. The chain joins TRBV5-1 to TRBJ2-7; D is unclear. V lost 4 bases and J 4 bases, leaving 15 bases between the germline ends. CDR1 SGHRS and CDR2 YFSETQ come from the germline V gene. The CDR3 is 14 residues long. This CDR3 is CASSPTVGSYEQYF. The CDR3 region has the DNA TGCGCCAGCAGCCCCACGGTGGGCTCTTACGAGCAGTACTTC.

The genes are TRBV18 and TRBJ2-1; D is possibly TRBD2 (6 bases). The CDR3 sequence is 15 residues long. Per the germline V gene, CDR1 is KGHSH and CDR2 is LQKENI. Trimming removed 4 bases from V and 7 bases from J, with 17 bases in between. CDR3 amino acids: CASSLGPGSVNEQFF. The DNA for the CDR3 is TGTGCCAGCTCACTAGGTCCCGGGAGTGTTAATGAGCAGTTCTTC. Full variable domain (rest looked up from reference TRBV18 and TRBJ2-1): NAGVMQNPRHLVRRRGQEARLRCSPMKGHSHVYWYRQLPEEGLKFMVYLQKENIIDESGMPKERFSAEFPKEGPSILRIQQVVRGDSAAYFCASSLGPGSVNEQFFGPGTRLTVL.

V is TRBV5-1 and J is TRBJ2-1, with TRBD1 matching 12 bases. The CDR3 runs to 16 residues. V was pared by 4 bases and J by 9 bases, with 11 bases of the junction left unmatched. Germline V gene sequence: CDR1 SGHRS, CDR2 YFSETQ. Here the CDR3 DNA reads TGCGCCAGCAGCCCCGGGACAGGGGGCGCTTTGAGTGAGCAGTTCTTC. It codes for CASSPGTGGALSEQFF.

This clone came up a few times. The V and J genes are TRBV6-5 and TRBJ2-7, with 7 bases fitting TRBD2. The V gene's germline CDR1 is MNHEY and CDR2 SVGAGI. CDR3 length equals 15 residues. V lost 0 bases to trimming and J lost 2 bases; unmatched junction nucleotides: 4. CDR3 sequence reads: CASSYSTGLTYEQYF. CDR3 coding DNA: TGTGCCAGCAGTTACTCGACGGGACTAACCTACGAGCAGTACTTC.

The V call is TRBV11-2, the J call TRBJ1-1; D remains ambiguous. Trimming removed 1 base from V and 1 base from J, with 16 bases in between. Germline V lookup: CDR1 SGHAT, CDR2 FQNNGV. The CDR3 loop spans 17 amino acids. The CDR3 protein is CASSLVLTLGRNTEAFF. CDR3 DNA: TGTGCCAGCAGCTTAGTTCTGACACTTGGGAGGAACACTGAAGCTTTCTTT.

The chain employs TRBV5-1 and TRBJ2-4; TRBD1 matches at 7 bases. The length of the CDR3 is 15 residues. J gave up 7 bases and V 4 bases, and 11 bases lay outside the gene matches. Per germline, CDR1 SGHRS and CDR2 YFSETQ. This chain's CDR3 is CASSKNTGVVNIQYF. In nucleotides, the CDR3 is TGCGCCAGCAGCAAAAATACAGGGGTCGTCAACATTCAGTACTTC.

V is TRBV4-1 and J is TRBJ1-5; TRBD1 agrees at 7 bases. CDR1 and CDR2 (germline): MGHRA, YSYEKL. V gave up 2 bases and J gave up 3 bases; unmatched junction bases: 7. The CDR3 has 16 residues. This chain's CDR3 is CASSQPDRTTNQPQHF. The CDR3 bases are TGCGCCAGCAGCCAACCGGACAGGACTACCAATCAGCCCCAGCATTTT.

The V gene is TRBV19, the J gene TRBJ2-1; the match to TRBD2 covers 12 bases. J gave up 9 bases and V 7 bases, and 10 bases lay outside the gene matches. This CDR3 spans 15 amino acids. CDR1 is LNHDA, CDR2 SQIVND, per germline (reference sequence). The CDR3 bases are TGTGCCAGTATAAGTCTAGCGGGGGGGCTTGGTGAGCAGTTCTTC. Its translation: CASISLAGGLGEQFF.

The chain carries TRBV7-9 and TRBJ2-7, with 7 nucleotides matching TRBD1. From germline, CDR1 is SEHNR and CDR2 FQNEAQ (reference sequence). The CDR3 has 13 residues. The J segment lost 3 bases and the V segment lost 8 bases, leaving 7 bases of the junction unmatched. CDR3 coding DNA: TGTGCCAGCTCTCGGGACAGACTCTACGAGCAGTACTTC. Its translation is CASSRDRLYEQYF. The entire variable domain, with the rest obtained from reference TRBV7-9 and TRBJ2-7, is as follows: DTGVSQNPRHKITKRGQNVTFRCDPISEHNRLYWYRQTLGQGPEFLTYFQNEAQLEKSRLLSDRFSAERPKGSFSTLEIQRTEQGDSAMYLCASSRDRLYEQYFGPGTRLTVT.

The rearrangement joins TRBV3-1 (or the pseudogene TRBV3-2) to TRBJ1-1; D call uncertain. The length of the CDR3 is 13 residues. Germline values: CDR1 LGHDT, CDR2 YNNKEL (reference sequence). Deletions cut 6 bases from V and 6 bases from J, with 14 bases between. The CDR3 sequence is CASSLSLIPEAFF. The CDR3 DNA reads TGTGCCAGCAGTCTAAGTTTAATACCTGAAGCTTTCTTT.

The chain employs TRBV4-1 and TRBJ2-4, with 10 bases that match TRBD1. CDR3 length: 18 amino acids. V was pared by 1 base and J by 6 bases, with 12 bases of the junction left unmatched. The V gene's germline CDR1 is MGHRA and CDR2 YSYEKL. In nucleotides, the CDR3 is TGCGCCAGCAGCCAAGTCGTAGGCCGGGACAGGGGAGCAAACATTCAGTACTTC. Its protein product is CASSQVVGRDRGANIQYF.

This rearrangement joins TRBV7-9 to TRBJ2-1; TRBD1 is a possible D gene (5 bases). The CDR3 loop spans 17 amino acids. Trimming pared 5 bases from V and 1 base from J, leaving 18 bases between. Germline loops: CDR1 SEHNR, CDR2 FQNEAQ (reference sequence). For the CDR3, the DNA is TGTGCCAGCAGCCCCCAGACACAGGCCCCGTCCTACAATGAGCAGTTCTTC. This translates into CASSPQTQAPSYNEQFF.

The rearrangement uses TRBV14 and TRBJ2-7, with D hard to call. V shed 0 bases and J shed 4 bases, with 13 bases lying between them. This CDR3 spans 15 amino acids. Germline-derived CDR1 and CDR2 are SGHDN and FVKESK. The CDR3 loop is CASSQDSQSPYEQYF. The CDR3 nucleotides are TGTGCCAGCAGCCAAGACTCCCAGTCACCATACGAGCAGTACTTC. The variable domain in full, completed from reference TRBV14 and TRBJ2-7, reads EAGVTQFPSHSVIEKGQTVTLRCDPISGHDNLYWYRRVMGKEIKFLLHFVKESKQDESGMPNNRFLAERTGGTYSTLKVQPAELEDSGVYFCASSQDSQSPYEQYFGPGTRLTVT.

This chain uses TRBV3-1 (or the pseudogene TRBV3-2) with TRBJ1-6, with D perhaps matching TRBD1 (5 bases). Germline lookup yields CDR1 LGHDT and CDR2 YNNKEL (reference sequence). This CDR3 is built from 14 residues. With 0 bases removed from V and 13 bases from J, the gap between germline ends came to 13 bases. DNA for the CDR3: TGTGCCAGCAGCCAAGATCTGGCAGGGCCTCCCCTCCACTTT. Translated: CASSQDLAGPPLHF.

The chain employs TRBV2 and TRBJ1-5; D unresolved. The CDR3 totals 13 residues. Germline CDR1 SNHLY, CDR2 FYNNEI. V gave up 6 bases and J gave up 0 bases, with 6 bases separating them. This CDR3 is CASREYSNQPQHF. Here the CDR3 DNA reads TGTGCCAGCAGAGAATATAGCAATCAGCCCCAGCATTTT.

In its sample, this clone was seen once. The chain has TRBV18 and TRBJ2-3; D unresolved. This CDR3 region has 13 residues. Germline V gene lookup returns CDR1 KGHSH and CDR2 LQKENI. Between the trimmed V and J ends, which lost 5 bases and 0 bases, there was a span of 6 bases. The CDR3 DNA reads as TGTGCCAGCTCAGATGGGAGCACAGATACGCAGTATTTT. This translates into CASSDGSTDTQYF.

The V call is TRBV11-2, the J call TRBJ2-5; D is undetermined. In germline, CDR1 is SGHAT, CDR2 FQNNGV. Deletions cut 5 bases from V and 3 bases from J, with 7 bases between. The CDR3 spans 12 residues. The CDR3 is CASSPTEETQYF. In nucleotides, the CDR3 is TGTGCCAGCAGCCCGACCGAAGAGACCCAGTACTTC.

This chain joins TRBV7-9 and TRBJ1-2, with D unresolved. Trimming pared 2 bases from V and 0 bases from J, leaving 10 bases between. The CDR3 has 15 amino acids. CDR1 is SEHNR and CDR2 is FQNEAQ in the germline V gene (reference sequence). The CDR3 protein is CASSLRETTNYGYTF. Here the CDR3 DNA reads TGTGCCAGCAGCTTAAGGGAGACTACTAACTATGGCTACACCTTC.